These 10 T cell receptor beta chains originate from one sample sequenced in a study of shared clonotypes between healthy human individuals (dated by TCRdb to 2020 to 2022). Preparation of the library involved the immunoSEQ multiplex PCR assay. The table was pulled from immuneACCESS by TCRdb, which kept in-frame rearrangements only. Such tables lose some clones; where checked, under half of the loss comes from unresolved V genes, and the rest has no known cause. This sample gives approximately 2.1 million clones in total; more than 85% of them show up just once. Clones ranked in the top ten supply under 0.45% of the sample. Source material: naive CD4+ T cells from PBMCs. According to the study, the label for this sample's cell subset or site signals: CD45RA+ positively selected. The receptor source for this set is a man aged 18 to 29 in good health. Some clones in this sample may be carry-over from other donors' samples.

The V and J genes are TRBV20-1 and TRBJ2-1; D gene uncertain. Looked up from germline, CDR1 is DFQATT and CDR2 is SNEGSKA (reference sequence). The length of the CDR3 is 10 residues. V lost 4 bases and J lost 8, with 6 bases in between. The CDR3 is CSATAHEQFF. The DNA for the CDR3 is TGCAGTGCTACTGCACATGAGCAGTTCTTC.

The rearrangement joins TRBV5-1 to TRBJ1-2; 12 bases agree with TRBD1. The V gene's germline CDR1 is SGHRS and CDR2 YFSETQ. The ends lost 4 bases at V and 5 bases at J; junction bases unmatched: 6. The CDR3 extends over 15 amino acids. The CDR3 here is CASSPGQGAPYGYTF. The CDR3 DNA sequence: TGCGCCAGCAGCCCGGGACAGGGGGCGCCGTATGGCTACACCTTC.

The V and J genes are TRBV21-1 and TRBJ2-7. TRBV21-1 is a documented pseudogene. The CDR3 totals 14 residues. The CDR3 DNA reads TGTGCCAGCAGCAAAGTCCACCCCAGTACGTGGGAGTACTTC. This sequence encodes CASSKVHPSTWEYF.

This chain connects TRBV5-6 to TRBJ2-1, with 7 bases lining up with TRBD1. V dropped 4 bases and J dropped 10; count of bases not matched to a gene: 11. The CDR3 totals 14 residues. Germline V gene lookup returns CDR1 SGHDT and CDR2 YYEEEE. CDR3 protein: CASSPDRQGGEQFF. The CDR3 bases are TGTGCCAGCAGCCCCGACCGACAGGGCGGGGAGCAGTTCTTC.

Written as DNA, the CDR3 is TGTGCCAGCAGTTACTCGAGCTGGGGGCGGGGCGAGCAGTACTTC. Encoded protein: CASSYSSWGRGEQYF. The chain carries TRBV6-5 and TRBJ2-7; D is perhaps TRBD1 or TRBD2 (6 bases each). V lost 0 bases and J lost 6, with 15 bases in between. CDR3 size: 15 residues. Germline lookup yields CDR1 MNHEY and CDR2 SVGAGI.

This rearrangement joins TRBV2 to TRBJ2-4, with a tentative D call TRBD1 (5 bases). The CDR3 extends over 16 amino acids. The V gene's germline CDR1 is SNHLY and CDR2 FYNNEI. Between the trimmed V and J ends, which lost 2 bases and 1 base, there was a span of 12 bases. The CDR3 region has the DNA TGTGCCAGCAGTGAAATCAGGGATGACGCCAAAAACATTCAGTACTTC. It codes for CASSEIRDDAKNIQYF.

The chain links TRBV11-2 to TRBJ2-5, with 7 bases fitting TRBD1. From germline, CDR1 is SGHAT and CDR2 FQNNGV. Trimming at V came to 1 base and at J to 7 bases, leaving 9 bases not matched to a gene. CDR3 length: 15 residues. CDR3 sequence reads: CASSLVGQAGLTQYF. The CDR3 nucleotides are TGTGCCAGCAGCTTAGTTGGACAGGCCGGTCTGACCCAGTACTTC.

The CDR3: CASSFGLVAAYNEQFF. CDR3 coding DNA: TGCGCCAGCAGCTTCGGACTAGTTGCTGCCTACAATGAGCAGTTCTTC. This chain connects TRBV5-1 to TRBJ2-1; TRBD2 agrees at 7 bases. With V trimmed by 2 bases and J by 2 bases, 7 bases remained unmatched. The CDR3 spans 16 residues. Germline values: CDR1 SGHRS, CDR2 YFSETQ.

J is TRBJ1-3 and V is TRBV6-1; D ambiguous. The germline V gene encodes CDR1 MNHNS and CDR2 SASEGT. Trimming left V 0 bases short and J 3 bases short, with 9 bases between. This CDR3 has 15 residues. The CDR3 here is CASSEALAGGNTIYF. The CDR3, as DNA: TGTGCCAGCAGTGAAGCGCTGGCGGGTGGAAACACCATATATTTT.

This clone was observed a handful of times. V is TRBV4-1 and J is TRBJ1-4, with D unclear. The V gene lost 6 bases and the J gene lost 5 bases, with 7 bases spanning the gap. CDR1 and CDR2 (germline): MGHRA, YSYEKL. This CDR3 region has 12 residues. CDR3 DNA: TGCGCCAGCAGTCTACAGAATGAAAAACTGTTTTTT. This gives the protein CASSLQNEKLFF.